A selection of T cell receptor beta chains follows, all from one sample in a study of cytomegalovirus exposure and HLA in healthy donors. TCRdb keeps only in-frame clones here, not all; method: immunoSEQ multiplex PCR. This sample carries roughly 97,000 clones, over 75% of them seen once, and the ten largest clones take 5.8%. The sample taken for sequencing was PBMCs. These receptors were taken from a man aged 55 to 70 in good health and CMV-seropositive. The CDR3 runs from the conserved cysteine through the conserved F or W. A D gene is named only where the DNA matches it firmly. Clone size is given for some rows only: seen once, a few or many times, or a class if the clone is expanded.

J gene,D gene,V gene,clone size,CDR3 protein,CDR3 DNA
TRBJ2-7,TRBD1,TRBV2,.,CASSGQSYEQYF,TGTGCCAGTTCGGGACAGAGCTACGAGCAGTACTTC
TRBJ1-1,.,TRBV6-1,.,CASSEALPRFDTEAFF,TGTGCCAGCAGTGAAGCGCTTCCCAGGTTCGACACTGAAGCTTTCTTT
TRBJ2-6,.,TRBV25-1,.,CASSDRFSGANVLTF,TGTGCCAGCAGTGACAGATTCTCTGGGGCCAACGTCCTGACTTTC
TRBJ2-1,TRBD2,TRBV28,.,CASRTPGGNIYNEQFF,TGTGCCAGCCGCACCCCGGGGGGAAATATCTACAATGAGCAGTTCTTC
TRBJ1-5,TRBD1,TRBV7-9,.,CASSPEGQGGGPQHF,TGTGCCAGCAGCCCCGAAGGACAGGGAGGGGGGCCCCAGCATTTT
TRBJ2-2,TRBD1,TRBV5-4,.,CASSLGDRGDTGELFF,TGTGCCAGCAGCTTGGGGGACAGGGGCGACACCGGGGAGCTGTTTTTT
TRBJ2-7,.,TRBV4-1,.,CASSTRRDNSYEQYF,TGCGCCAGCAGCACACGAAGGGACAACTCCTACGAGCAGTACTTC
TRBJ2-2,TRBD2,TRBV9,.,CASSGRPSGGGTGELFF,TGTGCCAGCAGCGGTAGGCCTAGCGGGGGGGGCACCGGGGAGCTGTTTTTT
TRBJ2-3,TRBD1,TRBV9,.,CASSAPAGGSADTQYF,TGTGCCAGCAGCGCCCCCGCAGGGGGAAGCGCAGATACGCAGTATTTT
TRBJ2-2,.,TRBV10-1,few,CASSRPQGRELFF,TGCGCCAGCAGTCGGCCACAGGGTCGGGAGCTGTTTTTT
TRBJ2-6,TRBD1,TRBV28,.,CATLRDRVFSGANVLTF,TGTGCCACCCTCCGGGACAGGGTGTTCTCTGGGGCCAACGTCCTGACTTTC
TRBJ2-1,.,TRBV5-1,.,CASSLAFQGNEQFF,TGCGCCAGCAGCTTGGCCTTTCAGGGAAATGAGCAGTTCTTC
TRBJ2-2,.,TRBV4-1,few,CASSLGDGELFF,TGCGCCAGCAGCCTCGGGGACGGGGAGCTGTTTTTT
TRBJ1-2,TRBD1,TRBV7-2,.,CASSKGQGANYGYTF,TGTGCCAGCAGCAAAGGACAGGGGGCTAACTATGGCTACACCTTC
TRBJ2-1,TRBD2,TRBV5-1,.,CASSLASGTEQFF,TGCGCCAGCAGCTTGGCTAGCGGGACTGAGCAGTTCTTC
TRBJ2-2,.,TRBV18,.,CASPRTATGELFF,TGTGCCAGCCCTAGGACAGCCACCGGGGAGCTGTTTTTT
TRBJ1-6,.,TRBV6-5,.,CASSYSSAIWNSPLHF,TGTGCCAGCAGTTACTCGTCAGCGATATGGAATTCACCCCTCCACTTT
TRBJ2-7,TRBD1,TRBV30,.,CAWSGTGVEQYF,TGTGCCTGGAGTGGGACAGGGGTCGAGCAGTACTTC
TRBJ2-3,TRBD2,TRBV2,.,CASSPSGGFTDTQYF,TGTGCCAGCAGTCCTAGCGGGGGGTTCACAGATACGCAGTATTTT
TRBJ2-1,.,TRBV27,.,CASSLEQPSSYNEQFF,TGTGCCAGCAGTTTGGAGCAACCGAGCTCCTACAATGAGCAGTTCTTC
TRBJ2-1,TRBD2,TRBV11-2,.,CASSLRLAGRIYNEQFF,TGTGCCAGCAGCCTCCGACTAGCGGGGAGAATCTACAATGAGCAGTTCTTC
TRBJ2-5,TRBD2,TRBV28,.,CASKSGGSQETQYF,TGTGCCAGCAAAAGCGGGGGTTCCCAAGAGACCCAGTACTTC